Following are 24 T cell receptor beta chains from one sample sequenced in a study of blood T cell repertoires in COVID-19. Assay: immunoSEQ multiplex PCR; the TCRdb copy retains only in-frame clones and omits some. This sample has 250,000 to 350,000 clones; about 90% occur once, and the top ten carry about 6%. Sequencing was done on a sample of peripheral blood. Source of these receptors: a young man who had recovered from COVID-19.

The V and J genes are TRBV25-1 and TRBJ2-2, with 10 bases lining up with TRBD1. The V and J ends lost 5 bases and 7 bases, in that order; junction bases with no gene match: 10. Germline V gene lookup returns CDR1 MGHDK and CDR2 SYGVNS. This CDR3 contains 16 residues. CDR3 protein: CASSTTGTGVGGELFF. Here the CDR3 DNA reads TGTGCCAGCAGTACCACCGGGACAGGGGTTGGCGGGGAGCTGTTTTTT. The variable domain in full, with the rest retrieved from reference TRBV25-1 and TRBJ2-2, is EADIYQTPRYLVIGTGKKITLECSQTMGHDKMYWYQQDPGMELHLIHYSYGVNSTEKGDLSSESTVSRIRTEHFPLTLESARPSHTSQYLCASSTTGTGVGGELFFGEGSRLTVL.

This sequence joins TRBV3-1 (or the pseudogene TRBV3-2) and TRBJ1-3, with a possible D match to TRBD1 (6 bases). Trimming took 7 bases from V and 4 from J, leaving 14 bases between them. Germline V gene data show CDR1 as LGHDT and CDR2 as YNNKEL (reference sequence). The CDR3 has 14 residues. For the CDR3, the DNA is TGTGCCAGCACCGGGGGGGCGCAGGGAAACACCATATATTTT. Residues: CASTGGAQGNTIYF.

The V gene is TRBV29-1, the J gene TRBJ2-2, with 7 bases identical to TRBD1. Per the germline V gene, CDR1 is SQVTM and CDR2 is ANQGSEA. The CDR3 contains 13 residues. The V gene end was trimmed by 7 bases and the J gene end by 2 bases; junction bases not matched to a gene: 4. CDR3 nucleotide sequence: TGCAGCGGGGACAGTCCTAACACCGGGGAGCTGTTTTTT. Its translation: CSGDSPNTGELFF.

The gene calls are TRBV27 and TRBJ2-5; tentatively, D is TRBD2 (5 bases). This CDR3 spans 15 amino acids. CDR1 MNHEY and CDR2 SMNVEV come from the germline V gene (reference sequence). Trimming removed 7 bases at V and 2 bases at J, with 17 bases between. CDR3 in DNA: TGTGCCAGCAAACTAGAGGCGGGCTCTCAAGAGACCCAGTACTTC. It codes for CASKLEAGSQETQYF.

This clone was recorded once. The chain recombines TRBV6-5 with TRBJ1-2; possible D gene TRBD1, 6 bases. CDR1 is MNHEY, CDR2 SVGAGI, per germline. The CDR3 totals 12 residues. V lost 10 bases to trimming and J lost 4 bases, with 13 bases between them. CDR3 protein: CATWTVSYGYTF. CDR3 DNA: TGTGCCACTTGGACAGTTTCCTATGGCTACACCTTC.

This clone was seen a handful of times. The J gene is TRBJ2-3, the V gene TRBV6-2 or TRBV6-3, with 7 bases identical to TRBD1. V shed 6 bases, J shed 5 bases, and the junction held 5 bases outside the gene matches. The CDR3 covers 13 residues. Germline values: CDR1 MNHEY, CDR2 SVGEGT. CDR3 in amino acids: CASSRQGEDTQYF. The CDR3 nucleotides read TGTGCCAGCAGCCGACAGGGTGAAGATACGCAGTATTTT.

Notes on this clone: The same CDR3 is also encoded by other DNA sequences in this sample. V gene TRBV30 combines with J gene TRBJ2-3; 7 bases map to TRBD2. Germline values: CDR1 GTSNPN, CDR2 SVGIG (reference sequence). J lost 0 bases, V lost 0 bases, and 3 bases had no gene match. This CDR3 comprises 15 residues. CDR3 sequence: CAWSVGGTSTDTQYF. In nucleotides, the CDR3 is TGTGCCTGGAGTGTGGGGGGGACTAGCACAGATACGCAGTATTTT.

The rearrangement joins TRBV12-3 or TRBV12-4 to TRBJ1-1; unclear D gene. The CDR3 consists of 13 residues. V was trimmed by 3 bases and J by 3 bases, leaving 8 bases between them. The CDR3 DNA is TGTGCCAGCAGTTTTGGGGAGGACACTGAAGCTTTCTTT. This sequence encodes CASSFGEDTEAFF.

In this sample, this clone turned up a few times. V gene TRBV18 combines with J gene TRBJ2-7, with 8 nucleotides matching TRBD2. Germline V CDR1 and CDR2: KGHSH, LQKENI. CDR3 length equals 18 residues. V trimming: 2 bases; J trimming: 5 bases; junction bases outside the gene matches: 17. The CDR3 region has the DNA TGTGCCAGCTCACCAGTTGGGGGCGGAAGCGGGAGTATCCACGAGCAGTACTTC. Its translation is CASSPVGGGSGSIHEQYF.

This chain's CDR3 is CASSSGSREAFF. For the CDR3, the DNA is TGTGCCAGCAGCTCCGGGAGCCGCGAAGCTTTCTTT. The chain uses TRBV13 and TRBJ1-1; D not certain. Germline CDR1 PRHDT, CDR2 FYEKMQ (reference sequence). This CDR3 comprises 12 residues. The ends were cut back, 4 bases at V and 8 bases at J, with 11 bases in the middle. The full variable domain, with the rest looked up from reference TRBV13 and TRBJ1-1, is AAGVIQSPRHLIKEKRETATLKCYPIPRHDTVYWYQQGPGQDPQFLISFYEKMQSDKGSIPDRFSAQQFSDYHSELNMSSLELGDSALYFCASSSGSREAFFGQGTRLTVV.

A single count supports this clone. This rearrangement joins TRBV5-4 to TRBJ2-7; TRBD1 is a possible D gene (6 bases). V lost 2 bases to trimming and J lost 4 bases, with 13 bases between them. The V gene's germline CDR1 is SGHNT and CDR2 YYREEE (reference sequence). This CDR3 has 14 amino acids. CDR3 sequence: CASSLGQLQYEQYF. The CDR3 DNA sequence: TGTGCCAGCAGCTTAGGACAGCTCCAATACGAGCAGTACTTC.

For the CDR3, the DNA is TGCGCCAGCAGCTTGGCCACCGACAGGGAAGAAGCTTTCTTT. It is translated as CASSLATDREEAFF. V gene TRBV5-1 combines with J gene TRBJ1-1; 7 bases are a match to TRBD1. V lost 0 bases, J lost 8 bases, and 7 bases stayed unmatched. This CDR3 has 14 residues. Germline assignment: CDR1 SGHRS and CDR2 YFSETQ.

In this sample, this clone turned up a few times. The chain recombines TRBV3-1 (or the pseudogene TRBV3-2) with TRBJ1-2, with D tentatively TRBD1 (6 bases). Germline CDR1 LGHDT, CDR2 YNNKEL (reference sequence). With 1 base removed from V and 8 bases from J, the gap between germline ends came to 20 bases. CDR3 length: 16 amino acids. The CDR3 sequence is CASSQVGGRSLEGYTF. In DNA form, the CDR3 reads TGTGCCAGCAGCCAAGTAGGGGGAAGGAGTCTGGAAGGCTACACCTTC.

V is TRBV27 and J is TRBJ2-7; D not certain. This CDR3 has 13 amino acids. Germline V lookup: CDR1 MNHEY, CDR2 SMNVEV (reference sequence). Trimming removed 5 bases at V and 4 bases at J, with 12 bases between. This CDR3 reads CASSPPRDYEQYF. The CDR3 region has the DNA TGTGCCAGCAGTCCTCCGCGCGATTACGAGCAGTACTTC.

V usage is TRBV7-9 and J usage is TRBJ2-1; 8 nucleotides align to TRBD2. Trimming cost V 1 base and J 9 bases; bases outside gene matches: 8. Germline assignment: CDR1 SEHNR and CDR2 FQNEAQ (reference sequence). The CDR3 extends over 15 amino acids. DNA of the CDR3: TGTGCCAGCAGCTTAGGGGGAGTGACTAGCGCTGAGCAGTTCTTC. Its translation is CASSLGGVTSAEQFF.

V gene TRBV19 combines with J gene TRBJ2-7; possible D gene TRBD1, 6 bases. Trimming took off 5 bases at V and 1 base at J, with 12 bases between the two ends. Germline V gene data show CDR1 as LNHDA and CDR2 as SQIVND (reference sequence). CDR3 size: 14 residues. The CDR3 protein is CASSQQGGSYEQYF. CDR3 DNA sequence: TGTGCCAGTAGTCAACAGGGTGGATCCTACGAGCAGTACTTC.

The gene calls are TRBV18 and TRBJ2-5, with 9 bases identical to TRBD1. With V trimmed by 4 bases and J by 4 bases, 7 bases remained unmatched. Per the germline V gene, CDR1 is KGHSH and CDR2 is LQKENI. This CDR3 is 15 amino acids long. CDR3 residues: CASSQGQGFGETQYF. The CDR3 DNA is TGTGCCAGCTCACAGGGACAGGGATTCGGAGAGACCCAGTACTTC.

CDR3 coding DNA: TGTGCCAGCAGTCGACAGGGTCGTGGCTACACCTTC. This translates into CASSRQGRGYTF. V usage is TRBV12-3 or TRBV12-4 and J usage is TRBJ1-2; 7 nucleotides line up with TRBD1. The J segment lost 7 bases and the V segment lost 5 bases, leaving 4 bases of the junction unmatched. This CDR3 comprises 12 residues.

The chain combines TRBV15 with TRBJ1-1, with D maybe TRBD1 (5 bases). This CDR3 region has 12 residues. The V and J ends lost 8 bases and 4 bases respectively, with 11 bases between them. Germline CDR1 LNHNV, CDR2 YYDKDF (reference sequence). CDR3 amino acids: CATSYGGTEAFF. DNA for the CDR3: TGTGCCACCTCTTACGGGGGCACTGAAGCTTTCTTT.

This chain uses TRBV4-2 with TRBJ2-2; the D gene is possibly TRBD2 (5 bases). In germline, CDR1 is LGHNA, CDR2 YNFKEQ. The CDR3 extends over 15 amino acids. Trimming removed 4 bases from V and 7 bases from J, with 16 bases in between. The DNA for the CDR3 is TGTGCCAGCAGCCTACCCATGGAGAGGGACGGGGAGCTGTTTTTT. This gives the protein CASSLPMERDGELFF.

The CDR3 loop reads CASSFRTGEAQYF. CDR3 DNA: TGTGCCAGCAGCTTCAGGACAGGGGAGGCCCAGTACTTC. The chain links TRBV5-6 to TRBJ2-5; 9 nucleotides align to TRBD1. This CDR3 contains 13 residues. V lost 2 bases to trimming and J lost 9 bases; unmatched junction nucleotides: 5. From germline, CDR1 is SGHDT and CDR2 YYEEEE.

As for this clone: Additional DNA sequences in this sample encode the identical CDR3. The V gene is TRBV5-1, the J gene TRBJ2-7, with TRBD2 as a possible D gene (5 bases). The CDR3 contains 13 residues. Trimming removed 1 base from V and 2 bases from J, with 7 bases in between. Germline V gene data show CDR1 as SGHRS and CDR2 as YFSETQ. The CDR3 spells CASSLTGTYEQYF. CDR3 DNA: TGCGCCAGCAGCTTGACCGGGACCTACGAGCAGTACTTC.

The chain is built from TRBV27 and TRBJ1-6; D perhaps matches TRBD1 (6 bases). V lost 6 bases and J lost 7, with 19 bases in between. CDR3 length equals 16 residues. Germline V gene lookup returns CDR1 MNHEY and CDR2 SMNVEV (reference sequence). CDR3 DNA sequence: TGTGCCAGCAGCCCTCTGGTAGAGGGGGAAAATTCACCCCTCCACTTT. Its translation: CASSPLVEGENSPLHF.

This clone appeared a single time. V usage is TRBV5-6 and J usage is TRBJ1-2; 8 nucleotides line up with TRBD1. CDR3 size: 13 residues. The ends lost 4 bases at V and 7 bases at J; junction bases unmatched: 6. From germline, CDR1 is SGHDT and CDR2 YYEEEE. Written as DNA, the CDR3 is TGTGCCAGCAGCCCTGACAGGGGCCGTGGCTACACCTTC. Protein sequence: CASSPDRGRGYTF.